This is a list of T cell receptor beta chains from one sample in a study of yellow fever vaccine responses in identical twins. TCRdb reprocessed the RT-PCR reads via MiXCR and lists one record per CDR3 protein. In the table there are approximately 9,700 distinct CDR3 sequences, around 78% of which are singletons. Sample: T cells from blood (PBMCs), unsorted or a sorted subset (not recorded which), taken before or after yellow fever vaccination (not recorded which). The origin of the receptors is a woman between 18 and 30 years old who received the yellow fever vaccine. Each CDR3 is given with its conserved first and last residue. D genes are given only for firm matches. The listing skips clone size in some rows; elsewhere it reads once, few, many or a size class.

J gene: TRBJ2-7; D gene: -; V gene: TRBV11-3; clone size: -; CDR3 protein: CASSLDRDPNWSFEQYF; CDR3 DNA: TGTGCCAGCAGCTTAGACCGGGACCCAAATTGGTCTTTCGAGCAGTACTTC
J gene: TRBJ2-5; D gene: TRBD1; V gene: TRBV20-1; clone size: -; CDR3 protein: CSAKGALGETQYF; CDR3 DNA: TGCAGTGCTAAGGGGGCTTTAGGAGAGACCCAGTACTTC
J gene: TRBJ2-1; D gene: -; V gene: TRBV29-1; clone size: -; CDR3 protein: CSVERGTSSYNEQFF; CDR3 DNA: TGCAGCGTTGAGAGGGGAACAAGCTCCTACAATGAGCAGTTCTTC
J gene: TRBJ2-6; D gene: -; V gene: TRBV18; clone size: -; CDR3 protein: CASSPSEGNSGANVLTF; CDR3 DNA: TGTGCCAGCTCACCATCGGAGGGAAACTCTGGGGCCAACGTCCTGACTTTC
J gene: TRBJ2-7; D gene: TRBD2; V gene: TRBV6-2/TRBV6-3; clone size: -; CDR3 protein: CASSYYGSSSGSRYEQYF; CDR3 DNA: TGTGCCAGCAGTTACTATGGTAGCTCTAGCGGGAGCAGGTACGAGCAGTACTTC
J gene: TRBJ2-1; D gene: -; V gene: TRBV20-1; clone size: -; CDR3 protein: CSAPGLDHNEQFF; CDR3 DNA: TGCAGTGCTCCGGGACTCGATCACAATGAGCAGTTCTTC
J gene: TRBJ2-7; D gene: TRBD1; V gene: TRBV24-1; clone size: -; CDR3 protein: CATSDGTGRQYF; CDR3 DNA: TGTGCCACCAGTGATGGGACAGGGCGGCAGTACTTC
J gene: TRBJ2-5; D gene: -; V gene: TRBV7-9; clone size: -; CDR3 protein: CASSKEAGQETQYF; CDR3 DNA: TGTGCCAGCAGCAAAGAGGCAGGTCAAGAGACCCAGTACTTC
J gene: TRBJ2-7; D gene: -; V gene: TRBV11-3; clone size: -; CDR3 protein: CASSPGGSLSYEQYF; CDR3 DNA: TGTGCCAGCAGCCCTGGGGGCAGCTTATCCTACGAGCAGTACTTC
J gene: TRBJ2-1; D gene: TRBD2; V gene: TRBV5-4; clone size: few; CDR3 protein: CASSLASGNNEQFF; CDR3 DNA: TGTGCCAGCAGCTTGGCTAGCGGAAACAATGAGCAGTTCTTC
J gene: TRBJ2-1; D gene: -; V gene: TRBV11-1; clone size: -; CDR3 protein: CASSFGGGSSYNEQFF; CDR3 DNA: TGTGCCAGCAGCTTTGGGGGCGGGAGCTCCTACAATGAGCAGTTCTTC
J gene: TRBJ1-2; D gene: TRBD1; V gene: TRBV15; clone size: -; CDR3 protein: CATSSGTGYGYTF; CDR3 DNA: TGTGCCACCAGCAGCGGGACAGGCTATGGCTACACCTTC
J gene: TRBJ2-5; D gene: -; V gene: TRBV29-1; clone size: -; CDR3 protein: CSVVPEQETQYF; CDR3 DNA: TGCAGCGTTGTGCCCGAACAAGAGACCCAGTACTTC
J gene: TRBJ1-6; D gene: -; V gene: TRBV4-1; clone size: -; CDR3 protein: CASSQVASYNSPLHF; CDR3 DNA: TGCGCCAGCAGCCAAGTGGCCTCCTATAATTCACCCCTCCACTTT
J gene: TRBJ1-2; D gene: -; V gene: TRBV10-1; clone size: -; CDR3 protein: CASSAGRNYGYTF; CDR3 DNA: TGCGCCAGCAGTGCAGGGAGAAACTATGGCTACACCTTC
J gene: TRBJ2-2; D gene: TRBD1; V gene: TRBV7-6; clone size: few; CDR3 protein: CASSLEPFHRQGNTGELFF; CDR3 DNA: TGTGCCAGCAGCTTGGAGCCTTTCCACCGACAGGGAAACACCGGGGAGCTGTTTTTT
J gene: TRBJ2-5; D gene: -; V gene: TRBV20-1; clone size: -; CDR3 protein: CSARDRFETQYF; CDR3 DNA: TGCAGTGCTAGAGATAGGTTTGAGACCCAGTACTTC
J gene: TRBJ2-5; D gene: -; V gene: TRBV7-9; clone size: -; CDR3 protein: CASSLLSDKETQYF; CDR3 DNA: TGTGCCAGCAGCTTACTGAGCGACAAAGAGACCCAGTACTTC
J gene: TRBJ1-2; D gene: -; V gene: TRBV11-3; clone size: -; CDR3 protein: CASSFKGASDEGYTF; CDR3 DNA: TGTGCCAGCAGCTTCAAAGGGGCCAGTGATGAGGGCTACACCTTC
J gene: TRBJ2-5; D gene: -; V gene: TRBV19; clone size: -; CDR3 protein: CASRKLMGGGETQYF; CDR3 DNA: TGTGCCAGTAGAAAACTAATGGGTGGAGGGGAGACCCAGTACTTC
J gene: TRBJ2-3; D gene: -; V gene: TRBV7-3; clone size: few; CDR3 protein: CASSLVHTDTQYF; CDR3 DNA: TGTGCCAGCAGCTTAGTACACACAGATACGCAGTATTTT
J gene: TRBJ2-1; D gene: -; V gene: TRBV11-3; clone size: -; CDR3 protein: CASSLRGHLYNEQFF; CDR3 DNA: TGTGCCAGCAGCTTACGTGGACACCTTTACAATGAGCAGTTCTTC
J gene: TRBJ1-1; D gene: -; V gene: TRBV12-5; clone size: -; CDR3 protein: CASGLAGGGWFTEAFF; CDR3 DNA: TGTGCTAGTGGTTTGGCGGGAGGGGGATGGTTCACTGAAGCTTTCTTT
J gene: TRBJ2-5; D gene: TRBD2; V gene: TRBV20-1; clone size: once; CDR3 protein: CSAPTPPGLAEF; CDR3 DNA: TGCAGTGCCCCAACCCCCCCGGGACTAGCGGAGTTC
J gene: TRBJ2-1; D gene: TRBD2; V gene: TRBV12-3/TRBV12-4; clone size: -; CDR3 protein: CASSEGTSGGQNEQFF; CDR3 DNA: TGTGCCAGCAGTGAAGGGACTAGCGGGGGTCAAAATGAGCAGTTCTTC
J gene: TRBJ2-1; D gene: TRBD2; V gene: TRBV11-2; clone size: -; CDR3 protein: CASSLDRTSGYNEQFF; CDR3 DNA: TGTGCCAGCAGCTTAGACCGGACTAGCGGATACAATGAGCAGTTCTTC
J gene: TRBJ2-1; D gene: -; V gene: TRBV13; clone size: -; CDR3 protein: CATILQRSNNEQFF; CDR3 DNA: TGTGCCACCATCCTACAGCGTTCCAACAATGAGCAGTTCTTC
J gene: TRBJ2-3; D gene: TRBD2; V gene: TRBV11-3; clone size: -; CDR3 protein: CATKPLRSAGGWEDTQYF; CDR3 DNA: TGTGCCACAAAACCCCTTCGCTCGGCGGGAGGTTGGGAAGATACGCAGTATTTT
J gene: TRBJ1-6; D gene: -; V gene: TRBV2; clone size: -; CDR3 protein: CASSETGTNSPLHF; CDR3 DNA: TGTGCCAGCAGTGAAACAGGGACCAATTCACCCCTCCACTTT
J gene: TRBJ2-1; D gene: TRBD2; V gene: TRBV6-4; clone size: -; CDR3 protein: CASSDSGGSSNEQFF; CDR3 DNA: TGTGCCAGCAGTGACTCTGGCGGGAGCTCAAATGAGCAGTTCTTC
J gene: TRBJ2-3; D gene: -; V gene: TRBV24-1; clone size: -; CDR3 protein: CATSDGEIWADTQYF; CDR3 DNA: TGTGCCACCAGTGATGGTGAAATTTGGGCAGATACGCAGTATTTT